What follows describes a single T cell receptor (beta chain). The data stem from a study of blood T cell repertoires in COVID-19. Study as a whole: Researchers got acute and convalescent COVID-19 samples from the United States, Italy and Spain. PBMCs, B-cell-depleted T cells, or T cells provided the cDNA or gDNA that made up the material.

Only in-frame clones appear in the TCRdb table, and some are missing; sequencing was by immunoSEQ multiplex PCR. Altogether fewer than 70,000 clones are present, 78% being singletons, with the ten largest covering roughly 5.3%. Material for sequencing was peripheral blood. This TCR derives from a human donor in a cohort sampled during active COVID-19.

CDR3 protein: CASKRAQETQYF. CDR3 DNA sequence: TGTGCCAGCAAGAGGGCTCAAGAGACCCAGTACTTC. This sequence joins TRBV21-1 and TRBJ2-5; TRBD2 is taken as the D call from the table, unchecked against the DNA. TRBV21-1 is a known pseudogene. CDR3 size: 12 residues.